One and the same sample provided the 22 T cell receptor beta chains below, sequenced in a study of Tregs in tolerant kidney transplant recipients. Sequencing used immunoSEQ multiplex PCR; TCRdb keeps in-frame clones, though not all of them. Counted here are about 110,000 clones, 90% occurring once; the ten biggest clones make up 0.34%. The starting material was CD4+ T cells from blood, obtained before the transplant. The receptors derive from a human donor who received a combined kidney and bone marrow transplant.

V and J are TRBV29-1 and TRBJ1-1; 7 nucleotides match TRBD1. The junction had 14 bases not matched to a gene; V was cut back by 0 bases and J by 1 base. Germline assignment: CDR1 SQVTM and CDR2 ANQGSEA. The CDR3 contains 18 residues. The CDR3 sequence is CSVEDGKGAYFTNTEAFF. The CDR3 nucleotides read TGCAGCGTTGAAGATGGGAAGGGGGCCTACTTTACGAACACTGAAGCTTTCTTT.

This chain links TRBV19 with TRBJ2-7, with a possible D match to TRBD1 (5 bases). This CDR3 is 14 amino acids long. The V and J ends lost 3 bases and 7 bases respectively, with 16 bases between them. Per germline, CDR1 LNHDA and CDR2 SQIVND (reference sequence). CDR3: CASSIQGRVLEQYF. The DNA of the CDR3 is TGTGCCAGTAGTATCCAGGGTAGGGTCTTGGAGCAGTACTTC. Full variable domain (rest looked up from reference TRBV19 and TRBJ2-7): DGGITQSPKYLFRKEGQNVTLSCEQNLNHDAMYWYRQDPGQGLRLIYYSQIVNDFQKGDIAEGYSVSREKKESFPLTVTSAQKNPTAFYLCASSIQGRVLEQYFGPGTRLTVT.

This clone was picked up a small number of times. The J gene is TRBJ1-1, the V gene TRBV6-6; D is possibly TRBD1 (6 bases). Germline lookup yields CDR1 MNHNY and CDR2 SVGAGI (reference sequence). The CDR3 runs to 13 residues. Trimming pared 7 bases from V and 1 base from J, leaving 10 bases between. DNA of the CDR3: TGTGCCAGCAACAGGGTGGAGAACACTGAAGCTTTCTTT. Translated, it gives CASNRVENTEAFF.

The gene calls are TRBV6-1 and TRBJ1-2, with 8 positions matching TRBD1. CDR1 is MNHNS, CDR2 SASEGT, per germline. The trim removed 7 bases at V and 2 bases at J, leaving 9 bases unmatched. CDR3 length: 15 amino acids. DNA of the CDR3: TGTGCCAGCACCCTATGGAACAGGGGGAACTATGGCTACACCTTC. Its protein is CASTLWNRGNYGYTF.

The V call is TRBV9, the J call TRBJ2-6, with 9 positions matching TRBD2. Germline lookup yields CDR1 SGDLS and CDR2 YYNGEE. Losses at the gene ends were 1 base for V and 0 bases for J; bases not matched to a gene: 2. The CDR3 loop spans 17 amino acids. CDR3 sequence: CASSVSGGRSGANVLTF. The CDR3 DNA reads TGTGCCAGCAGCGTAAGCGGGGGGCGCTCTGGGGCCAACGTCCTGACTTTC.

This sequence joins TRBV28 and TRBJ1-5; D not resolved. V was clipped by 5 bases and J by 2 bases, with 7 bases between them. This CDR3 contains 13 residues. Germline-derived CDR1 and CDR2 are MDHEN and SYDVKM. The CDR3 reads CASSKRGNQPQHF. The CDR3 coding sequence is TGTGCCAGCAGTAAGAGGGGCAATCAGCCCCAGCATTTT. Full variable domain (remainder filled in from reference TRBV28 and TRBJ1-5): DVKVTQSSRYLVKRTGEKVFLECVQDMDHENMFWYRQDPGLGLRLIYFSYDVKMKEKGDIPEGYSVSREKKERFSLILESASTNQTSMYLCASSKRGNQPQHFGDGTRLSIL.

The table lists this clone with a count of one. The chain joins TRBV28 to TRBJ1-3; TRBD1 is a possible D gene (6 bases). CDR3 length: 14 residues. Germline CDR1 MDHEN, CDR2 SYDVKM. V was trimmed by 6 bases and J by 0 bases, leaving 9 bases between them. CDR3 DNA sequence: TGTGCCAGCAGACGGACAGCCTCTGGAAACACCATATATTTT. Amino acid sequence: CASRRTASGNTIYF.

The chain recombines TRBV6-1 with TRBJ2-7; TRBD2 matches 10 bases. The CDR3 totals 13 residues. Germline V gene lookup returns CDR1 MNHNS and CDR2 SASEGT. V lost 5 bases and J lost 9; bases outside the gene matches: 7. The CDR3 sequence is CASSRLAGGSQYF. DNA of the CDR3: TGTGCCAGCAGTAGACTAGCGGGTGGGTCGCAGTACTTC.

J is TRBJ2-5 and V is TRBV4-1; 14 nucleotides agree with TRBD2. V was clipped by 4 bases and J by 5 bases; unmatched bases: 12. The CDR3 runs to 18 residues. Germline CDR1 is MGHRA and CDR2 is YSYEKL. The CDR3 reads CASSLKGTSGSRAETQYF. Written as DNA, the CDR3 is TGCGCCAGCAGCCTTAAGGGGACTAGCGGGAGCCGGGCTGAGACCCAGTACTTC.

V gene TRBV5-6 combines with J gene TRBJ1-5; TRBD1 agrees at 9 bases. The CDR3 runs 18 residues. Unmatched junction bases numbered 9, after V lost 0 bases and J lost 2 bases. The germline gives CDR1 SGHDT, CDR2 YYEEEE. The CDR3 region is CASSLAGTGFDGNQPQHF. DNA for the CDR3: TGTGCCAGCAGCTTGGCCGGGACAGGGTTCGATGGCAATCAGCCCCAGCATTTT.

The rearrangement uses TRBV29-1 and TRBJ2-1, with TRBD2 as a possible D gene (6 bases). This CDR3 is 13 amino acids long. Germline V gene lookup returns CDR1 SQVTM and CDR2 ANQGSEA. Trimming stripped 6 bases from V and 6 bases from J, with 15 bases between. The CDR3 nucleotides read TGCAGCGTCCACCGTGGGGGGATCAATGAGCAGTTCTTC. Translating it yields CSVHRGGINEQFF.

The J gene is TRBJ2-1, the V gene TRBV21-1; the DNA was not compared with TRBD2, the D call given in the table. TRBV21-1 is a pseudogene. The CDR3 contains 17 residues. The CDR3 loop reads CASSRLAGVSSYNEQFF. The CDR3 nucleotides are TGTGCCAGCAGCAGGCTAGCGGGGGTCTCTTCCTACAATGAGCAGTTCTTC.

The DNA of the CDR3 is TGTGCCAGCAGCTTAGGGAGGGCAGGGACTAACTATGGCTACACCTTC. Residues: CASSLGRAGTNYGYTF. This chain links TRBV11-2 with TRBJ1-2; perhaps TRBD1 as D (5 bases). The germline V and J ends were trimmed by 1 base and 0 bases, with 12 bases remaining between them. The CDR3 covers 16 residues. The germline CDR1 and CDR2 sequences are SGHAT and FQNNGV. The whole variable domain, remainder taken from reference TRBV11-2 and TRBJ1-2, is EAGVAQSPRYKIIEKRQSVAFWCNPISGHATLYWYQQILGQGPKLLIQFQNNGVVDDSQLPKDRFSAERLKGVDSTLKIQPAKLEDSAVYLCASSLGRAGTNYGYTFGSGTRLTVV.

This chain connects TRBV9 to TRBJ2-2; TRBD2 is a possible D gene (5 bases). The germline V gene has CDR1 SGDLS and CDR2 YYNGEE. V lost 2 bases and J lost 1, with 15 bases in between. CDR3 length: 17 amino acids. The CDR3 loop reads CASSVNPDGKNTGELFF. Here the CDR3 DNA reads TGTGCCAGCAGCGTGAATCCGGACGGGAAGAACACCGGGGAGCTGTTTTTT.

V is TRBV2 and J is TRBJ2-7; TRBD1 matches 10 bases. V lost 8 bases, J lost 4 bases, and 5 bases stayed unmatched. CDR1 is SNHLY and CDR2 is FYNNEI in the germline V gene. CDR3 length: 13 amino acids. The CDR3 DNA reads TGTGCCAGCTCGACAGGGGGCGGGTACGAGCAGTACTTC. This sequence encodes CASSTGGGYEQYF.

The CDR3 is CASSPGENDAHPKYF. CDR3 DNA: TGTGCCAGCAGTCCGGGGGAAAACGACGCCCACCCCAAGTACTTC. This chain links TRBV7-8 with TRBJ2-5, with D tentatively TRBD2 (6 bases). V dropped 6 bases and J dropped 12 bases, with 26 bases sitting between them. The CDR3 has 15 amino acids. Germline V gives CDR1 SGHVS, CDR2 FQNEAQ.

The gene calls are TRBV5-6 and TRBJ1-1; the match to TRBD1 covers 12 bases. CDR1 is SGHDT and CDR2 is YYEEEE in the germline V gene. Germline trimming cut 6 bases from V and 4 bases from J; bases unmatched to any gene: 10. The CDR3 totals 16 residues. DNA of the CDR3: TGTGCCAGCACCGAAGGGGGACAGGGGGCCGGCACTGAAGCTTTCTTT. Amino acid sequence: CASTEGGQGAGTEAFF.

A single count supports this clone. The chain is built from TRBV7-2 and TRBJ2-4, with 7 bases lining up with TRBD1. The germline V gene encodes CDR1 SGHTA and CDR2 FQGNSA. The CDR3 is 16 residues long. V shed 5 bases and J 0 bases; nucleotides not matched to a gene: 7. CDR3 amino acids: CASSPGQLLAKNIQYF. The CDR3 coding sequence is TGTGCCAGCAGCCCGGGACAGCTTCTAGCCAAAAACATTCAGTACTTC.

There are a few counts of this clone. The chain recombines TRBV5-1 with TRBJ1-5, with 7 bases matching TRBD1. The germline V gene encodes CDR1 SGHRS and CDR2 YFSETQ. J lost 0 bases, V lost 3 bases, and 0 bases had no gene match. The CDR3 has 14 amino acids. DNA of the CDR3: TGCGCCAGCAGCTGGGACAGTAGCAATCAGCCCCAGCATTTT. Protein: CASSWDSSNQPQHF.

The chain is built from TRBV6-9 and TRBJ1-1; 7 bases are shared with TRBD1. Germline assignment: CDR1 MNHGY and CDR2 SVAAGI. This CDR3 is 16 amino acids long. J gave up 7 bases and V 0 bases, and 11 bases lay outside the gene matches. The DNA of the CDR3 is TGTGCCAGCAGTTATTCCCATCTACAGGGGTCCCTTGAAGCTTTCTTT. Protein sequence: CASSYSHLQGSLEAFF.

The genes are TRBV5-6 and TRBJ1-6; 9 nucleotides match TRBD1. With 2 bases clipped from V and 6 bases from J, the junction kept 6 bases outside the gene matches. Per the germline V gene, CDR1 is SGHDT and CDR2 is YYEEEE. The CDR3 is 16 residues long. As DNA, the CDR3 is TGTGCCAGCAGCTTTGGAACAGGGGGCCGTAATTCACCCCTCCACTTT. Its protein product is CASSFGTGGRNSPLHF. Drawing the rest from reference TRBV5-6 and TRBJ1-6, the complete variable domain is DAGVTQSPTHLIKTRGQQVTLRCSPKSGHDTVSWYQQALGQGPQFIFQYYEEEERQRGNFPDRFSGHQFPNYSSELNVNALLLGDSALYLCASSFGTGGRNSPLHFGNGTRLTVT.

This chain connects TRBV9 to TRBJ2-2, with TRBD2 matching 7 bases. J gave up 10 bases and V 4 bases, and 16 bases lay outside the gene matches. Germline loops: CDR1 SGDLS, CDR2 YYNGEE. This CDR3 has 16 residues. CDR3 region: CASSLYGSTSSQELFF. The CDR3 nucleotides read TGTGCCAGCAGCCTCTACGGGTCGACTAGCTCGCAGGAGCTGTTTTTT.